Below, one TCR beta chain is given with its context. It may be a read error: a sequence one base away is much more abundant. This entry comes from a study of molecular identifiers for immune sequencing clone quantification. MiXCR was run by TCRdb on the PCR reads, yielding one entry per CDR3 protein. The sample has about 630,000 distinct CDR3 sequences; around 25% are singletons. This CDR3 is built from 15 residues. Per germline, CDR1 SEHNR and CDR2 FQNEAQ (reference sequence). The source is a human donor in good health. Some libraries in this study had Jurkat cell RNA spiked in. The chain is built from TRBV7-9 and TRBJ2-4; 8 positions agree with TRBD1. The specimen sequenced was naive CD8+ T cells from blood, with Jurkat cell RNA spiked in. Subset given: FACS-sorted CD8+CD4-CCR7+CD45RA+ naive T cells. CDR3 amino acids: CAGSPTSDRENIQYF. In DNA, the CDR3 is TGTGCCGGCAGCCCAACCTCGGACAGGGAAAACATTCAGTACTTC.